This T cell receptor beta chain was found in a study of blood T cell repertoires in COVID-19. Study background: The samples span acute and convalescent COVID-19 from the United States, Italy and Spain. Sample material is recorded as cDNA or gDNA derived from T cells, B-cell-depleted T cells, or PBMCs.

Trimming took 1 base from V and 3 from J; bases not matched to a gene: 16. CDR1 is KGHDR and CDR2 is SFDVKD in the germline V gene. The CDR3 sequence is 19 residues long. In the authors' methods: Amplification of reference gene primers provided the estimated nucleated cell counts. Only in-frame clones appear in the TCRdb table, and some are missing; sequencing was by immunoSEQ multiplex PCR. That table furnishes V, J and clone size, whereas the DNA furnished D and trimming. In the table there are 20,000 to 25,000 clones, about 90% of which are singletons. The chain recombines TRBV24-1 with TRBJ2-7; 8 bases agree with TRBD1. The source is a woman at least 80 years old with active COVID-19. Sequenced: peripheral blood. The CDR3 nucleotides read TGTGCCACCAGTGATTTCCTCAGCGGAGACAGGGGCGCAAGCTACGAGCAGTACTTC. Translating gives CATSDFLSGDRGASYEQYF.